The 14 T cell receptor beta chains given below trace back to one sample, sequenced in a study of T cells in Graves' hyperthyroidism and ophthalmopathy. TCR beta CDR3 sequences were amplified from RNA transcripts. The TCR CDR3 was amplified in a first-round RT-PCR using the HTBI primer set. TCRdb passed the multiplex PCR reads through MiXCR, listing each CDR3 protein once. Here the sample spans about 500,000 distinct CDR3 sequences, approximately 15% being singletons. Material for sequencing was blood. The receptor source for this set is a woman aged 18-30 years with Graves' hyperthyroidism.

This clonotype has just a few counts. The rearrangement links TRBV6-1 to TRBJ2-7; D may be TRBD2 (6 bases). The length of the CDR3 is 16 residues. CDR1 MNHNS and CDR2 SASEGT come from the germline V gene. The V and J ends lost 6 bases and 6 bases respectively, with 24 bases between them. The CDR3 coding sequence is TGTGCCAGCAGGGAGTACGTTTCTAGCGCCGCTTTCGAGCAGTACTTC. Its protein is CASREYVSSAAFEQYF.

This clonotype was recorded many times. The chain is built from TRBV7-9 and TRBJ1-1; a weak D match, TRBD1 (6 bases). The CDR3 sequence is 14 residues long. The ends were cut back, 5 bases at V and 3 bases at J, with 13 bases in the middle. CDR1 and CDR2 (germline): SEHNR, FQNEAQ (reference sequence). CDR3 loop: CASSRGTSDTEAFF. As DNA, the CDR3 is TGTGCCAGCAGCCGGGGGACATCAGACACTGAAGCTTTCTTT.

This chain joins TRBV18 and TRBJ2-2, with D hard to call. V was trimmed by 3 bases and J by 1 base, leaving 12 bases between them. This CDR3 spans 16 amino acids. Germline CDR1 reads KGHSH; CDR2 reads LQKENI. The CDR3 protein is CASSPDATKNTGELFF. CDR3 nucleotide sequence: TGTGCCAGCTCACCGGACGCAACTAAGAACACCGGGGAGCTGTTTTTT.

This clonotype was observed a few times. V and J are TRBV24-1 and TRBJ2-1; D uncertain. Germline loops: CDR1 KGHDR, CDR2 SFDVKD. Trimming took 5 bases from V and 5 from J, leaving 15 bases between them. The CDR3 contains 15 residues. The CDR3 region has the DNA TGTGCCACCAGTGGGGTCACTAAGAATGACAATGAGCAGTTCTTC. It yields the protein CATSGVTKNDNEQFF.

This clonotype was recorded a few times. The rearrangement links TRBV29-1 to TRBJ1-4, with TRBD1 matching over 9 bases. The CDR3 totals 13 residues. V was pared by 4 bases and J by 7 bases, with 4 bases of the junction left unmatched. CDR1 and CDR2 from the germline V gene are SQVTM and ANQGSEA. CDR3 loop: CSVGGQGGEKLFF. CDR3 coding DNA: TGCAGCGTTGGGGGACAGGGCGGTGAAAAACTGTTTTTT.

This clonotype was counted once. A single base separates this from a much larger clone, so it may be a read error. The CDR3 loop reads CASSDTISGANVPTF. The CDR3 DNA reads as TGTGCCAGCAGTGACACGATCTCTGGGGCCAACGTCCCGACTTTC. The V gene is TRBV2, the J gene TRBJ2-6; weak D call: TRBD1 (5 bases). The CDR3 has 15 residues. Germline V gives CDR1 SNHLY, CDR2 FYNNEI.

This clonotype was counted ten times or more. This chain uses TRBV3-1 with TRBJ1-1; D call uncertain. In germline, CDR1 is LGHDT, CDR2 YNNKEL (reference sequence). Trimming took 1 base from V and 0 from J, leaving 9 bases between them. The CDR3 totals 15 residues. As DNA, the CDR3 is TGTGCCAGCAGCCAAGCCCCCAGGATGAACACTGAAGCTTTCTTT. This gives the protein CASSQAPRMNTEAFF.

This clonotype was observed at least ten times. The CDR3 DNA is TGCGCCAGCAGCTGGGTGGGCTCAGGGTCCACCGGGGAGCTGTTTTTT. It is translated as CASSWVGSGSTGELFF. V is TRBV5-1 and J is TRBJ2-2; D might be TRBD1 (5 bases). This CDR3 is built from 16 residues. Germline V CDR1 and CDR2: SGHRS, YFSETQ. Trimming took 3 bases from V and 4 from J, leaving 16 bases between them.

This clonotype has more than one count but fewer than ten. The J gene is TRBJ1-2, the V gene TRBV7-9; 9 nucleotides align to TRBD1. J was trimmed by 3 bases and V by 4 bases; bases with no gene match: 3. CDR3 size: 14 residues. The germline CDR1 and CDR2 sequences are SEHNR and FQNEAQ (reference sequence). The CDR3 region is CASSSGTGYYGYTF. The CDR3 nucleotides read TGTGCCAGCAGCTCCGGGACAGGGTACTATGGCTACACCTTC.

This clonotype was seen once. A much larger clonotype is one base distant, so this may be a read error. V usage is TRBV7-3 and J usage is TRBJ1-5, with 9 nucleotides matching TRBD1. Looked up from germline, CDR1 is SGHTA and CDR2 is FQGTGA. With V trimmed by 8 bases and J by 6 bases, 11 bases remained unmatched. CDR3 length: 15 residues. The CDR3 loop is CASGPGTGNFQPQHF. As DNA, the CDR3 is TGTGCCAGCGGGCCCGGGACAGGGAACTTTCAGCCCCAGCATTTT.

There are a few counts of this clonotype. The chain carries TRBV29-1 and TRBJ1-1, with D possibly matching TRBD1 (5 bases). Deletions cut 8 bases from V and 8 bases from J, with 15 bases between. This CDR3 is built from 11 residues. Germline loops: CDR1 SQVTM, CDR2 ANQGSEA. This chain's CDR3 is CSYREEGEAFF. The CDR3 coding sequence is TGCAGCTACCGGGAGGAGGGGGAAGCTTTCTTT.

This clonotype was seen only a few times. The chain joins TRBV11-3 to TRBJ2-5; the match to TRBD2 covers 8 bases. Per germline, CDR1 SGHNT and CDR2 YENEEA. There are 16 residues in the CDR3. V shed 5 bases and J 4 bases; nucleotides not matched to a gene: 12. The CDR3 is CASSQPGGLGGETQYF. The CDR3 coding sequence is TGTGCCAGCAGCCAACCGGGGGGGTTGGGTGGAGAGACCCAGTACTTC.

This clonotype was found many times. The J gene is TRBJ2-3, the V gene TRBV29-1; D not certain. The V and J ends lost 4 bases and 7 bases respectively, with 9 bases between them. This CDR3 contains 11 residues. Germline lookup yields CDR1 SQVTM and CDR2 ANQGSEA. The CDR3 here is CSVAQGNTQYF. The CDR3 nucleotides are TGCAGCGTTGCGCAAGGGAATACGCAGTATTTT.

Notes on this clonotype: A read error may produce the germline difference seen at one junction end. V gene TRBV7-2 combines with J gene TRBJ1-4; 7 positions agree with TRBD1. CDR3 length: 15 residues. The V gene's germline CDR1 is SGHTA and CDR2 FQGNSA. CDR3 DNA sequence: TGTGCCAGCAGATTAGGGGACAGTTCTAATGAAAAACTGTTTTTT. This gives the protein CASRLGDSSNEKLFF.